This record looks at one T cell receptor beta chain sequence and its context. The sample is drawn from a study of blood T cell repertoires in COVID-19. Study background: COVID-19 samples from acute and convalescent phases originated in the United States, Italy and Spain.

V lost 6 bases and J 4 bases, leaving 22 bases between the germline ends. The CDR3 consists of 16 residues. Germline V lookup: CDR1 MNHEY, CDR2 SVGAGI. The method was immunoSEQ multiplex PCR; TCRdb's version includes in-frame clones alone and lacks a portion of them. The sample consists of fewer than 350,000 clones, around 88% of them appearing once. Cohort allocation depended upon clinical history that participants reported. The study counted Cohort 3 donors as recovered given two negative PCRs, clearance, or symptom resolution. The chain carries TRBV6-5 and TRBJ2-7; D might be TRBD2 (5 bases). The sequence was collected from a woman aged 40 to 49 who had recovered from COVID-19. Sequencing input: PBMCs or T cells enriched from blood (not recorded which). As DNA, the CDR3 is TGTGCCAGCAGATACCGCGCGGGCGGCCTAATGTACGAGCAGTACTTC. Its translation is CASRYRAGGLMYEQYF.